Listed here are 10 T cell receptor beta chains from one sample, sequenced in a study of T cell responses to AZD1222 COVID-19 vaccine (dated by TCRdb to about 2021). Library method: the immunoSEQ multiplex PCR assay. The table was pulled from immuneACCESS by TCRdb, which kept in-frame rearrangements only. Such tables lose some clones; where checked, under half of the loss comes from unresolved V genes, and the rest has no known cause. The table for this sample lists under 170,000 clones; roughly 90% of them were counted only once. The ten largest clones add up to 3% to 3.5% of the sample. Sample time point, as interpreted from the label and publication: about 28 days (+/-7) after the second vaccine dose. Sequences were derived from peripheral blood, sampled 28 days after the second AZD1222 dose. The source of these receptors is an adult who received the AZD1222 COVID-19 vaccine.

The J gene is TRBJ1-2, the V gene TRBV6-1; D remains ambiguous. Per germline, CDR1 MNHNS and CDR2 SASEGT. The CDR3 is 12 amino acids. Deletions cut 1 base from V and 5 bases from J, with 5 bases between. As DNA, the CDR3 is TGTGCCAGCAGTGAAGGGCAGTATGGCTACACCTTC. Protein product: CASSEGQYGYTF.

The chain joins TRBV3-1 (or the pseudogene TRBV3-2) to TRBJ1-2; no firm D call. This CDR3 contains 13 residues. Germline loops: CDR1 LGHDT, CDR2 YNNKEL (reference sequence). V lost 1 base to trimming and J lost 10 bases, with 13 bases between them. CDR3 in amino acids: CASSQAVGLDYTF. The DNA of the CDR3 is TGTGCCAGCAGCCAAGCGGTGGGGTTGGACTACACCTTC.

The chain couples TRBV5-1 to TRBJ2-1; weak D call: TRBD1 (5 bases). CDR3 length: 13 residues. Germline V gives CDR1 SGHRS, CDR2 YFSETQ. Trimming took off 4 bases at V and 6 bases at J, with 11 bases between the two ends. For the CDR3, the DNA is TGCGCCAGCAGCACAGCTAGGGGCAATGAGCAGTTCTTC. Its translation is CASSTARGNEQFF.

The CDR3 loop is CASSQGLKGPQHF. For the CDR3, the DNA is TGTGCCAGCAGCCAAGGATTGAAAGGGCCCCAGCATTTT. The J gene is TRBJ1-5, the V gene TRBV14; D uncertain. Trimming cost V 1 base and J 9 bases, with 10 bases left between them. The CDR3 spans 13 residues. Germline V gene lookup returns CDR1 SGHDN and CDR2 FVKESK.

The V call is TRBV27, the J call TRBJ2-7; D ambiguous. The CDR3 extends over 12 amino acids. Germline V gives CDR1 MNHEY, CDR2 SMNVEV (reference sequence). V shed 5 bases and J shed 5 bases, with 10 bases lying between them. The chain's CDR3 is CASSTRQNEQYF. CDR3 sequence (DNA): TGTGCCAGCAGTACTCGCCAGAACGAGCAGTACTTC.

CDR3 loop: CASSVTTRRVDRGVETQYF. The CDR3 bases are TGTGCCAGCAGCGTAACCACGCGACGTGTTGACAGGGGGGTAGAGACCCAGTACTTC. The chain carries TRBV9 and TRBJ2-5; 9 positions match TRBD1. V lost 1 base, J lost 4 bases, and 17 bases stayed unmatched. Per germline, CDR1 SGDLS and CDR2 YYNGEE. This CDR3 contains 19 residues.

V usage is TRBV19 and J usage is TRBJ1-5; no clear D gene. The CDR3 sequence is 13 residues long. Germline lookup yields CDR1 LNHDA and CDR2 SQIVND (reference sequence). Between the trimmed V and J ends, which lost 2 bases and 7 bases, there was a span of 9 bases. The CDR3: CASSISGYQPQHF. The CDR3 DNA reads TGTGCCAGTAGTATATCGGGATACCAGCCCCAGCATTTT.

Turning to this clone: Other DNA sequences in this sample translate to the same CDR3. The rearrangement uses TRBV6-5 and TRBJ1-1; unclear D gene. The CDR3 spans 15 residues. Germline V gene data show CDR1 as MNHEY and CDR2 as SVGAGI. V lost 0 bases and J lost 2, with 10 bases in between. CDR3: CASSYSQTANTEAFF. DNA for the CDR3: TGTGCCAGCAGTTACTCTCAAACAGCAAACACTGAAGCTTTCTTT.

The table lists this clone with a count of one. The gene calls are TRBV2 and TRBJ2-1, with a possible D match to TRBD2 (6 bases). The CDR3 has 15 amino acids. Germline V gene sequence: CDR1 SNHLY, CDR2 FYNNEI. V was pared by 2 bases and J by 8 bases, with 16 bases between. The chain's CDR3 is CASSESQTRGDEQFF. For the CDR3, the DNA is TGTGCCAGCAGTGAATCGCAGACTAGGGGAGATGAGCAGTTCTTC.

The chain has TRBV19 and TRBJ1-1; 9 bases fit TRBD1. This CDR3 spans 13 amino acids. V lost 3 bases to trimming and J lost 5 bases; unmatched junction nucleotides: 1. Looked up from germline, CDR1 is LNHDA and CDR2 is SQIVND (reference sequence). CDR3 region: CASSMTGGTEAFF. As DNA, the CDR3 is TGTGCCAGTAGTATGACAGGGGGAACTGAAGCTTTCTTT.